The T cell receptor beta chain described here comes from a study of T cell repertoires in cytomegalovirus infection. Findings and caveats of the study: Totalled public TCR beta family frequency picked out people who carried CMV plus the relevant HLA.

A single record per CDR3 protein comes from TCRdb applying MiXCR to the reads. Of some 300,000 distinct CDR3 sequences in the sample, around a sixth were seen once. The V and J ends lost 2 bases and 6 bases, in that order; junction bases with no gene match: 7. From germline, CDR1 is SGHDT and CDR2 YYEEEE. CDR3 length: 15 residues. At least ten counts were recorded for this clonotype. Its antigen is not known. The sequence was obtained from a human donor in good health (CMV status not recorded). Some clones in this sample may be carry-over from other donors' samples. This rearrangement joins TRBV5-6 to TRBJ2-3, with 9 bases lining up with TRBD2. The sample was PBMCs. Written as DNA, the CDR3 is TGTGCCAGCAGCTTAAGACTAGCGGAATGGGATACGCAGTATTTT. Its protein is CASSLRLAEWDTQYF.